This entry lists 19 T cell receptor beta chains sequenced from one sample in a study of shared clonotypes between healthy human individuals. TCRdb keeps only in-frame clones here, not all; method: immunoSEQ multiplex PCR. The sample includes hundreds of thousands of clones, 96% of them seen just once. Naive-designated CD8 cells lacked CD45RO, were positively enriched for CCR7, and omitted terminally differentiated effector memory CD45RA+ cells. Specimen: naive CD8+ T cells sorted from blood. The receptor source for this set is a woman in her 30s in good health.

J is TRBJ1-5 and V is TRBV18; a possible D gene is TRBD1 (6 bases). The ends were cut back, 3 bases at V and 7 bases at J, with 16 bases in the middle. This CDR3 has 15 residues. CDR1 and CDR2 from the germline V gene are KGHSH and LQKENI. This CDR3 reads CASSPSGAGRQPQHF. The CDR3 DNA reads TGTGCCAGCTCACCCTCGGGGGCAGGGAGGCAGCCCCAGCATTTT.

V is TRBV28 and J is TRBJ2-7; tentatively, D is TRBD1 or TRBD2 (5 bases each). CDR3 length: 14 amino acids. V was pared by 4 bases and J by 0 bases, with 10 bases between. Germline CDR1 MDHEN, CDR2 SYDVKM. The CDR3 region has the DNA TGTGCCAGCAGTTCGGGACGGGTCTCCTACGAGCAGTACTTC. This encodes CASSSGRVSYEQYF.

This chain links TRBV9 with TRBJ2-2; D unclear. Germline loops: CDR1 SGDLS, CDR2 YYNGEE. Trimming stripped 3 bases from V and 9 bases from J, with 12 bases between. The CDR3 has 13 residues. The CDR3 loop is CASSAPSERELFF. CDR3 sequence (DNA): TGTGCCAGCAGCGCCCCAAGTGAGCGGGAGCTGTTTTTT.

CDR3 bases: TGTGCCAGCAGTTTCGAGACAGGGGGCCACGAGCAGTACTTC. Amino acid sequence: CASSFETGGHEQYF. The rearrangement links TRBV27 to TRBJ2-7, with 10 bases identical to TRBD1. Germline assignment: CDR1 MNHEY and CDR2 SMNVEV (reference sequence). J was trimmed by 5 bases and V by 3 bases; bases with no gene match: 4. The CDR3 spans 14 residues.

The J gene is TRBJ2-2, the V gene TRBV28, with 9 positions matching TRBD2. After removal of 8 bases from V and 6 bases from J, the junction contained 7 bases not matched to a gene. This CDR3 spans 14 amino acids. Germline V CDR1 and CDR2: MDHEN, SYDVKM. DNA for the CDR3: TGTGCCAGCTCCGGGGGGACTAGCCCCGGGGAGCTGTTTTTT. It specifies CASSGGTSPGELFF. The variable domain in full, completed from reference TRBV28 and TRBJ2-2, reads DVKVTQSSRYLVKRTGEKVFLECVQDMDHENMFWYRQDPGLGLRLIYFSYDVKMKEKGDIPEGYSVSREKKERFSLILESASTNQTSMYLCASSGGTSPGELFFGEGSRLTVL.

This clone showed up just once. The gene calls are TRBV28 and TRBJ2-2; D perhaps matches TRBD2 (5 bases). The CDR3 consists of 14 residues. V was pared by 8 bases and J by 4 bases, with 14 bases between. Germline V gene data show CDR1 as MDHEN and CDR2 as SYDVKM. CDR3 nucleotide sequence: TGTGCCAGCGCGACCCCTACTAGCACCGGGGAGCTGTTTTTT. This codes for CASATPTSTGELFF.

As regards this clone: This sample includes further DNA sequences coding for the same CDR3. The chain employs TRBV5-6 and TRBJ1-1; D gene ambiguous. Germline CDR1 reads SGHDT; CDR2 reads YYEEEE. Trimming took off 0 bases at V and 1 base at J, with 4 bases between the two ends. This CDR3 spans 13 amino acids. The CDR3 loop is CASSLVANTEAFF. The CDR3 coding sequence is TGTGCCAGCAGCTTGGTGGCGAACACTGAAGCTTTCTTT.

The chain carries TRBV27 and TRBJ2-1; no firm D call. The ends were cut back, 0 bases at V and 3 bases at J, with 9 bases in the middle. The CDR3 loop spans 15 amino acids. Germline values: CDR1 MNHEY, CDR2 SMNVEV (reference sequence). CDR3 sequence (DNA): TGTGCCAGCAGTTTATCATCTGAGTTCTACAATGAGCAGTTCTTC. Translation gives CASSLSSEFYNEQFF.

The rearrangement links TRBV13 to TRBJ2-1; 12 bases are shared with TRBD2. V lost 6 bases and J lost 2; bases outside the gene matches: 14. This CDR3 comprises 19 residues. The germline CDR1 and CDR2 sequences are PRHDT and FYEKMQ (reference sequence). CDR3 amino acids: CASSSTGLAGPTTYNEQFF. CDR3 coding DNA: TGTGCCAGCAGTTCCACGGGACTAGCGGGTCCTACTACCTACAATGAGCAGTTCTTC.

The rearrangement links TRBV28 to TRBJ1-1, with 8 nucleotides matching TRBD1. The CDR3 length is 14 residues. The V gene end was trimmed by 6 bases and the J gene end by 0 bases; junction bases not matched to a gene: 3. The germline CDR1 and CDR2 sequences are MDHEN and SYDVKM. CDR3 in amino acids: CASRRTGMNTEAFF. DNA for the CDR3: TGTGCCAGCAGGCGGACAGGGATGAACACTGAAGCTTTCTTT.

This chain connects TRBV5-4 to TRBJ2-3, with 9 bases matching TRBD1. Germline CDR1 is SGHNT and CDR2 is YYREEE (reference sequence). Trimming took 3 bases from V and 6 from J; bases not matched to a gene: 5. This CDR3 region has 14 residues. The CDR3 spells CASSSGQGKDTQYF. As DNA, the CDR3 is TGTGCCAGCAGCTCCGGACAGGGGAAGGATACGCAGTATTTT.

This sequence joins TRBV11-2 and TRBJ2-1; 8 bases align to TRBD2. Trimming took 5 bases from V and 5 from J; bases not matched to a gene: 5. The germline V gene encodes CDR1 SGHAT and CDR2 FQNNGV. CDR3 length: 14 amino acids. CDR3 in DNA: TGTGCCAGCAGCCCCAGTAGCGGGGACAATGAGCAGTTCTTC. Residues: CASSPSSGDNEQFF.

V gene TRBV11-3 combines with J gene TRBJ2-1; possible D gene TRBD1, 6 bases. The V and J ends lost 5 bases and 3 bases respectively, with 8 bases between them. CDR3 length equals 13 residues. CDR1 is SGHNT, CDR2 YENEEA, per germline. The CDR3 region has the DNA TGTGCCAGCAGCCCGGGACACTACAATGAGCAGTTCTTC. It translates to CASSPGHYNEQFF. Full variable domain (remainder filled in from reference TRBV11-3 and TRBJ2-1): EAGVVQSPRYKIIEKKQPVAFWCNPISGHNTLYWYLQNLGQGPELLIRYENEEAVDDSQLPKDRFSAERLKGVDSTLKIQPAELGDSAVYLCASSPGHYNEQFFGPGTRLTVL.

The genes are TRBV5-6 and TRBJ1-4; D is unclear. Germline V lookup: CDR1 SGHDT, CDR2 YYEEEE. Between the trimmed V and J ends, which lost 1 base and 5 bases, there was a span of 12 bases. This CDR3 has 15 residues. CDR3 region: CASSLRGDQNEKLFF. The CDR3 DNA follows: TGTGCCAGCAGCTTGCGGGGTGATCAAAATGAAAAACTGTTTTTT.

V is TRBV27 and J is TRBJ1-2, with D possibly matching TRBD1 (6 bases). The CDR3 is 14 residues long. V gave up 1 base and J gave up 4 bases, with 10 bases separating them. Germline CDR1 is MNHEY and CDR2 is SMNVEV (reference sequence). CDR3 protein: CASSLLSGAYGYTF. The CDR3 DNA reads as TGTGCCAGCAGTTTATTGTCAGGGGCCTATGGCTACACCTTC.

The V gene is TRBV7-8, the J gene TRBJ2-5; possible D gene TRBD2, 5 bases. Germline-derived CDR1 and CDR2 are SGHVS and FQNEAQ. Trimming took off 8 bases at V and 2 bases at J, with 12 bases between the two ends. CDR3 length: 13 amino acids. In DNA form, the CDR3 reads TGTGCCAGCGGCTCTGAGCGGCAAGAGACCCAGTACTTC. The encoded protein is CASGSERQETQYF.

V gene TRBV2 combines with J gene TRBJ2-2; maybe TRBD1 (5 bases). V was trimmed by 6 bases and J by 0 bases, leaving 8 bases between them. CDR1 and CDR2 from the germline V gene are SNHLY and FYNNEI. The CDR3 runs to 14 residues. The CDR3 coding sequence is TGTGCCAGCAGGCCGACAGCGAACACCGGGGAGCTGTTTTTT. It yields the protein CASRPTANTGELFF.

The chain recombines TRBV6-1 with TRBJ1-1; TRBD1 matches 7 bases. Looked up from germline, CDR1 is MNHNS and CDR2 is SASEGT. The length of the CDR3 is 14 residues. V was pared by 5 bases and J by 0 bases, with 3 bases of the junction left unmatched. The CDR3: CASSPTGLNTEAFF. The CDR3 DNA is TGTGCCAGCAGTCCGACAGGGTTGAACACTGAAGCTTTCTTT.

The chain recombines TRBV7-8 with TRBJ1-1; 7 nucleotides match TRBD1. Germline CDR1 SGHVS, CDR2 FQNEAQ. V trimming: 5 bases; J trimming: 4 bases; junction bases outside the gene matches: 10. There are 15 residues in the CDR3. The CDR3 region has the DNA TGTGCCAGCAGCCTAGGGGGCGCGGGAGGCACTGAAGCTTTCTTT. Protein sequence: CASSLGGAGGTEAFF.